Shown below are 6 T cell receptor beta chains from a single sample sequenced in a study of T cells in Graves' hyperthyroidism and ophthalmopathy. Researchers amplified the TCR beta CDR3 regions from RNA transcripts. First-round RT-PCR of the TCR CDR3 relied on the HTBI primer set. TCRdb re-called the multiplex PCR reads through MiXCR, storing one row per CDR3 protein. This sample yields roughly 700,000 distinct CDR3 sequences, of which about 18% are seen a single time; roughly 16% belongs to the top ten. The sample taken for sequencing was blood. These receptors were obtained from a man aged 45-65 years with Graves' hyperthyroidism.

The genes are TRBV28 and TRBJ1-2, with TRBD1 as a possible D gene (6 bases). The germline CDR1 and CDR2 sequences are MDHEN and SYDVKM. V lost 6 bases, J lost 3 bases, and 14 bases lay in between. The CDR3 sequence is 14 residues long. As DNA, the CDR3 is TGTGCCAGCAGGTCCCTACAGGGATACTATGGCTACACCTTC. Translated, it gives CASRSLQGYYGYTF.

This clonotype was seen ten or more times. The chain joins TRBV5-1 to TRBJ2-3; 11 nucleotides agree with TRBD1. This CDR3 comprises 16 residues. V lost 0 bases to trimming and J lost 3 bases; unmatched junction nucleotides: 3. Germline V gives CDR1 SGHRS, CDR2 YFSETQ. CDR3 region: CASSLGTGGGTDTQYF. The CDR3 DNA reads as TGCGCCAGCAGCTTGGGGACAGGGGGCGGAACAGATACGCAGTATTTT.

The V call is TRBV10-2, the J call TRBJ1-2, with TRBD1 matching over 7 bases. Germline CDR1 reads WSHSY; CDR2 reads SAAADI. Trimming cost V 3 bases and J 2 bases; bases outside gene matches: 6. The CDR3 loop spans 15 amino acids. CDR3: CASSELQGGNYGYTF. The CDR3 bases are TGCGCCAGCAGTGAATTGCAGGGGGGGAACTATGGCTACACCTTC.

This clonotype has a handful of counts. The chain has TRBV10-2 and TRBJ1-2; possible D gene TRBD1, 5 bases. The CDR3 runs 13 residues. The ends were cut back, 3 bases at V and 4 bases at J, with 9 bases in the middle. The germline V gene has CDR1 WSHSY and CDR2 SAAADI. This chain's CDR3 is CASSDGAVYGYTF. The CDR3 DNA follows: TGCGCCAGCAGTGATGGGGCAGTCTATGGCTACACCTTC.

This clonotype has only a few counts. Relative to the germline gene, one junction end is altered; a read error may explain this. The chain combines TRBV10-2 with TRBJ2-2; a weak D match, TRBD2 (6 bases). The CDR3 extends over 16 amino acids. Germline-derived CDR1 and CDR2 are WSHSY and SAAADI. DNA of the CDR3: TGCGCCAGCAGTGAGTCGGGGGGAAAGGGCACCGGGGAGCTGCTTTTT. Its translation: CASSESGGKGTGELLF.

This clonotype has a handful of counts. The chain couples TRBV10-3 to TRBJ2-3; 14 bases align to TRBD2. The CDR3 sequence is 16 residues long. CDR1 and CDR2 from the germline V gene are ENHRY and SYGVKD. Losses at the gene ends were 3 bases for V and 6 bases for J; bases not matched to a gene: 5. CDR3 sequence: CAISEGLAGGIDTQYF. The CDR3 DNA sequence: TGTGCCATCAGTGAAGGACTAGCGGGGGGCATTGATACGCAGTATTTT.